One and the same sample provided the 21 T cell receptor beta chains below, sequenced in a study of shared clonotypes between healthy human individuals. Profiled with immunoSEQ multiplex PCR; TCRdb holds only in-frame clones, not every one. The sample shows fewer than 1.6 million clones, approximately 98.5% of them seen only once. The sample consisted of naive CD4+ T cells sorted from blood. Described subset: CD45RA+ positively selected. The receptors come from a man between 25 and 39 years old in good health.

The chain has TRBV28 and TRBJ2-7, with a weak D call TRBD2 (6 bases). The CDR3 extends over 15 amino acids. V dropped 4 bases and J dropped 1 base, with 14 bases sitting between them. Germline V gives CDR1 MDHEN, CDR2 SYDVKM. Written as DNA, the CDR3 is TGTGCCAGCAGTTCCGGACTAACACCATCCTACGAGCAGTACTTC. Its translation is CASSSGLTPSYEQYF.

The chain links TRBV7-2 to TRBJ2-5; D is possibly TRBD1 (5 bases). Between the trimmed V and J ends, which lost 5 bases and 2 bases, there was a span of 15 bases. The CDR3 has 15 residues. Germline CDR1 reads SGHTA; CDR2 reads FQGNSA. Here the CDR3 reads CASSVGAAPQETQYF. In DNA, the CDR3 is TGTGCCAGCAGCGTAGGGGCAGCTCCGCAAGAGACCCAGTACTTC.

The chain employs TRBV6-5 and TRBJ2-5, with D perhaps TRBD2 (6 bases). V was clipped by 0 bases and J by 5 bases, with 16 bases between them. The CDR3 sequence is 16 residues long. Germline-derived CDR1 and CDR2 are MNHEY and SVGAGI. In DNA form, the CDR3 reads TGTGCCAGCAGTTACTCGATTGGAGGGGCGGGGGAGACCCAGTACTTC. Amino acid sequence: CASSYSIGGAGETQYF.

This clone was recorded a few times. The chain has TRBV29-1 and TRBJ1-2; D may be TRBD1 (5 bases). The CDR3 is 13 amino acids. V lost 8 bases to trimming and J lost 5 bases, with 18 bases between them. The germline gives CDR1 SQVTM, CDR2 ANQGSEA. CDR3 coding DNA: TGCAGCACTGGGGGGAGGGTGGATTATGGCTACACCTTC. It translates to CSTGGRVDYGYTF.

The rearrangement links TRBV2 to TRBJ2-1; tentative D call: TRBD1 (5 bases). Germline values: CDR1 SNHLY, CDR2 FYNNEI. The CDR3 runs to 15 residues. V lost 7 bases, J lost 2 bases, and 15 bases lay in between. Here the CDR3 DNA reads TGTGCCAGCACAAGGGGCTCACAGGCCTACAATGAGCAGTTCTTC. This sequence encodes CASTRGSQAYNEQFF.

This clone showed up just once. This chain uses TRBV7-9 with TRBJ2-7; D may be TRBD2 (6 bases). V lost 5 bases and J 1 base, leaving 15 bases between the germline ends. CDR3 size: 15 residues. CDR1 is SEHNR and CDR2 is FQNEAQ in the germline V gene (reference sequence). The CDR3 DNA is TGTGCCAGCAGCGCCCCGGGAGCAAGGTCCTACGAGCAGTACTTC. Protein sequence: CASSAPGARSYEQYF.

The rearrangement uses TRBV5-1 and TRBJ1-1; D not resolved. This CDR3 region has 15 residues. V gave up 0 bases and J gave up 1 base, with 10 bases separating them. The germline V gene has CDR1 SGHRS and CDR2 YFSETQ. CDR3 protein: CASSLVVATNTEAFF. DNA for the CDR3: TGCGCCAGCAGCTTGGTCGTCGCTACGAACACTGAAGCTTTCTTT.

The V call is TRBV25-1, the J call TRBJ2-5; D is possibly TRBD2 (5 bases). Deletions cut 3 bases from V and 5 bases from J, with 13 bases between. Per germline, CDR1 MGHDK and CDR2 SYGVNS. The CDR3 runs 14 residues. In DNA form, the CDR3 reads TGTGCCAGCAGTGATCCACTGTGGGAGGAGACCCAGTACTTC. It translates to CASSDPLWEETQYF.

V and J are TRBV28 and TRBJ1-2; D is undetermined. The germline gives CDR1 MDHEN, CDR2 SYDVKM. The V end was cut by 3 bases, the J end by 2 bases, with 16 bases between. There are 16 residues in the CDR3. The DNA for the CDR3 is TGTGCCAGCAGTTTCTTCTCCCAGGTTAAAAACTATGGCTACACCTTC. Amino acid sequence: CASSFFSQVKNYGYTF.

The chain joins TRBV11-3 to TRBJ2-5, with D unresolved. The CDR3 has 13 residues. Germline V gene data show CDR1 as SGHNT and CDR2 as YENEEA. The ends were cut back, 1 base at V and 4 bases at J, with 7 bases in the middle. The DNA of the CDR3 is TGTGCCAGCAGCTTAGGTGATTCAGAGACCCAGTACTTC. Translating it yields CASSLGDSETQYF.

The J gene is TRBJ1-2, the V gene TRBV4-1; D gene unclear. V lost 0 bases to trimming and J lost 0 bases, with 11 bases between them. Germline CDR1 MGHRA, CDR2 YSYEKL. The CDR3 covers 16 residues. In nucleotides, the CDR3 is TGCGCCAGCAGCCAAGATCTTGGGCCAGCTAACTATGGCTACACCTTC. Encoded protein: CASSQDLGPANYGYTF.

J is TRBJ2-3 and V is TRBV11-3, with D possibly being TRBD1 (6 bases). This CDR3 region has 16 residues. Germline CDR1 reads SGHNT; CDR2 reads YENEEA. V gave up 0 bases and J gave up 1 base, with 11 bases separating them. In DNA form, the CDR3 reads TGTGCCAGCAGCTTAGATGTGGCAGGGGGCACAGATACGCAGTATTTT. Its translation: CASSLDVAGGTDTQYF. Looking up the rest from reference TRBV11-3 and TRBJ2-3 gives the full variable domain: EAGVVQSPRYKIIEKKQPVAFWCNPISGHNTLYWYLQNLGQGPELLIRYENEEAVDDSQLPKDRFSAERLKGVDSTLKIQPAELGDSAVYLCASSLDVAGGTDTQYFGPGTRLTVL.

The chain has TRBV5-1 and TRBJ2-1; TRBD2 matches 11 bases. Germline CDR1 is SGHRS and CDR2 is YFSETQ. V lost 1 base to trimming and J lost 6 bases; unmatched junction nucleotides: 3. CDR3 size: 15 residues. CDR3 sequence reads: CASSLTSGSFNEQFF. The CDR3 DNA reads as TGCGCCAGCAGCTTGACTAGCGGGAGTTTCAATGAGCAGTTCTTC.

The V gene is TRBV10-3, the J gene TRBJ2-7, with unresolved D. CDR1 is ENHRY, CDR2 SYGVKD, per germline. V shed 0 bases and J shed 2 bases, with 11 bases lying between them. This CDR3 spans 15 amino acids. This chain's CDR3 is CAISESIPLTYEQYF. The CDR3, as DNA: TGTGCCATCAGTGAGTCGATCCCTCTCACCTACGAGCAGTACTTC.

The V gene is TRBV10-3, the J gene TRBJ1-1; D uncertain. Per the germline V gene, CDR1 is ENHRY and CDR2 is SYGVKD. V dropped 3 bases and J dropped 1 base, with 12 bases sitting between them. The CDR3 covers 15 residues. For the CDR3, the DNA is TGTGCCATCAGTGACCCGGATTGGGCGAACACTGAAGCTTTCTTT. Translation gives CAISDPDWANTEAFF.

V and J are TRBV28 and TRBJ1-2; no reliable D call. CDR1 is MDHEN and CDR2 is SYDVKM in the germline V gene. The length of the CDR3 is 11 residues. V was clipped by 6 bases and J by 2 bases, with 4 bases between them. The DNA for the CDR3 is TGTGCCAGCAGCCAGAACTATGGCTACACCTTC. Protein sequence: CASSQNYGYTF.

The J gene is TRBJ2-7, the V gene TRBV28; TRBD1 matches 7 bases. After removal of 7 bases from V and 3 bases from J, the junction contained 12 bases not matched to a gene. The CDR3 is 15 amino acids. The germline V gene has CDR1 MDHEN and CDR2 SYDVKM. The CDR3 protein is CASTSWGQPIYEQYF. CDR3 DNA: TGTGCCAGCACCTCTTGGGGACAGCCGATCTACGAGCAGTACTTC.

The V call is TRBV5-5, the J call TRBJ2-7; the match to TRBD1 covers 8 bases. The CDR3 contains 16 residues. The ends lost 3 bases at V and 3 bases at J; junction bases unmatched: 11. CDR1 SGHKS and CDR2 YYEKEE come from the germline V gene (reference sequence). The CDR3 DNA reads TGTGCCAGCAGCTGGGGGGATGGGACAGGACTCTACGAGCAGTACTTC. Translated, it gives CASSWGDGTGLYEQYF.

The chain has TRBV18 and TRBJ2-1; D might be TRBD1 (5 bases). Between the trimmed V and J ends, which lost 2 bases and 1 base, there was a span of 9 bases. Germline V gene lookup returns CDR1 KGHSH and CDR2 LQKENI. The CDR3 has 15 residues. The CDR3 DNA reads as TGTGCCAGCTCACCAGAACAGGATTCCTACAATGAGCAGTTCTTC. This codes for CASSPEQDSYNEQFF.

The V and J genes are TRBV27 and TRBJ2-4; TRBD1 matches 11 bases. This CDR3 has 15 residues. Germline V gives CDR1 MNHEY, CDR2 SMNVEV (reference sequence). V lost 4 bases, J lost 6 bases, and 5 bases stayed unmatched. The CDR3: CASSYVGTGGNIQYF. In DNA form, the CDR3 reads TGTGCCAGCAGTTACGTAGGGACAGGGGGAAACATTCAGTACTTC.

CDR3 residues: CASSALANQETQYF. In DNA, the CDR3 is TGTGCCAGCAGCGCCCTAGCGAACCAAGAGACCCAGTACTTC. This chain joins TRBV7-8 and TRBJ2-5; possible D gene TRBD2, 6 bases. Deletions cut 5 bases from V and 0 bases from J, with 10 bases between. The germline V gene has CDR1 SGHVS and CDR2 FQNEAQ. The CDR3 length is 14 residues. The variable domain in full, with the rest retrieved from reference TRBV7-8 and TRBJ2-5, is GAGVSQSPRYKVAKRGQDVALRCDPISGHVSLFWYQQALGQGPEFLTYFQNEAQLDKSGLPSDRFFAERPEGSVSTLKIQRTQQEDSAVYLCASSALANQETQYFGPGTRLLVL.